Listed here are 29 T cell receptor beta chains from one sample, sequenced in a study of blood T cells in healthy people across ages (dated by TCRdb to about 2015). Libraries were prepared through 5' RACE. TCRdb lists the instrument as Illumina HiSeq 2500. A second PCR of roughly 7 to 12 cycles was performed with a sample-barcoded 5' primer and a J-beta primer mix. TCRdb reran the public reads through fastp at Q25 and MiXCR, keeping productive beta chains. Identical CDR3 proteins give one entry, which carries the most common genes and DNA. The sample table shows hundreds of thousands of distinct CDR3 sequences, and roughly 32% are seen once. About 16% of the sample rests with the top ten. The sequenced material came from blood. The source is a woman aged 80 or over in good health. Donor details come from another sample of the same person, matched by shared clones.

A remark on this clonotype: A junction end diverges from the germline sequence, so it may reflect a read error. V usage is TRBV11-2 and J usage is TRBJ2-5, with 8 nucleotides matching TRBD2. This CDR3 contains 17 residues. Looked up from germline, CDR1 is SGHAT and CDR2 is FQNNGV. CDR3: CTSSLPKTSADQETQYF. The CDR3 DNA reads as TGTACCAGCAGCCTACCGAAGACTAGCGCAGACCAAGAGACCCAGTACTTC.

There are many counts of this clonotype. Just one base apart from a much larger clone, this may be a read error. The chain recombines TRBV6-5 with TRBJ2-5; D is perhaps TRBD1 or TRBD2 (6 bases each). The CDR3 is 18 residues long. Trimming shortened V by 0 bases and J by 11 bases, and 28 bases separated the two germline ends. The germline CDR1 and CDR2 sequences are MNHEY and SVGAGI. The CDR3 nucleotides read TGTGCCAGCAGTTACTCGAGATCCCCGGGGGCTCCCTTCAATGAGCAGTACTTC. Protein product: CASSYSRSPGAPFNEQYF.

V and J are TRBV5-1 and TRBJ2-7, with TRBD2 matching 7 bases. There are 19 residues in the CDR3. The V gene end was trimmed by 2 bases and the J gene end by 0 bases; junction bases not matched to a gene: 17. Germline CDR1 is SGHRS and CDR2 is YFSETQ. CDR3 in amino acids: CASSFFGRVSRGSSYEQYF. Written as DNA, the CDR3 is TGCGCCAGCAGCTTTTTCGGTAGGGTATCGCGGGGGAGCTCCTACGAGCAGTACTTC.

The chain links TRBV5-1 to TRBJ2-3; possibly TRBD2 for D (6 bases). The length of the CDR3 is 14 residues. Germline V gene lookup returns CDR1 SGHRS and CDR2 YFSETQ. The V gene lost 6 bases and the J gene lost 2 bases, with 13 bases spanning the gap. The CDR3 DNA follows: TGCGCCAGCATCCCGGGGGTCTCCACAGATACGCAGTATTTT. Amino acid sequence: CASIPGVSTDTQYF.

Concerning this clonotype: The junction does not match germline at one end; this may be a read error. The CDR3 sequence: CTSSARGTPNTGELFF. The CDR3 nucleotides are TGTACCAGCAGCGCCCGGGGCACCCCGAACACCGGGGAGCTGTTTTTT. The chain joins TRBV7-8 to TRBJ2-2; either TRBD1 or TRBD2 may supply D (5 bases each). Germline V CDR1 and CDR2: SGHVS, FQNEAQ. This CDR3 is built from 16 residues.

This clonotype appeared a few times. The chain couples TRBV19 to TRBJ2-7; D call uncertain. This CDR3 comprises 13 residues. CDR1 is LNHDA, CDR2 SQIVND, per germline (reference sequence). Trimming removed 5 bases at V and 3 bases at J, with 11 bases between. As DNA, the CDR3 is TGTGCCAGTAGTTCGGGCCTCTTCTACGAGCAGTACTTC. Translation gives CASSSGLFYEQYF.

This clonotype has just a few counts. The chain couples TRBV27 to TRBJ2-7, with TRBD2 as a possible D gene (6 bases). Germline V lookup: CDR1 MNHEY, CDR2 SMNVEV (reference sequence). The V end was cut by 2 bases, the J end by 3 bases, with 20 bases between. This CDR3 comprises 17 residues. The CDR3 sequence is CASSLRRGSWGYYEQYF. DNA for the CDR3: TGTGCCAGCAGTTTAAGGAGGGGATCCTGGGGCTACTACGAGCAGTACTTC.

The J gene is TRBJ2-7, the V gene TRBV18; weak D call: TRBD2 (7 bases). The J call may be in error: the DNA end matches TRBJ2-5 better. The CDR3 consists of 19 residues. In germline, CDR1 is KGHSH, CDR2 LQKENI. The CDR3: CASSEAFTGLAAEQETQYF. DNA of the CDR3: TGTGCCAGCAGTGAAGCGTTCACAGGGCTAGCGGCGGAACAAGAGACCCAGTACTTC.

Comment on this clonotype: A much more abundant neighbour one base away suggests this may be a read error. The V gene is TRBV6-1, the J gene TRBJ1-2, with a weak D call TRBD1 (6 bases). CDR3 length equals 13 residues. Germline lookup yields CDR1 MNHNS and CDR2 SASEGT. This CDR3 reads CDSSVNRDYGYTF. In DNA, the CDR3 is TGTGACAGCAGTGTCAACAGGGACTATGGCTACACCTTC.

Comments on this clonotype: A much more abundant neighbour one base away suggests this may be a read error. V usage is TRBV20-1 and J usage is TRBJ1-2, with D possibly being TRBD1 (6 bases). The CDR3 runs 14 residues. Germline loops: CDR1 DFQATT, CDR2 SNEGSKA (reference sequence). Trimming stripped 1 base from V and 6 bases from J, with 15 bases between. Here the CDR3 reads CSARGRQAGHGYTF. DNA of the CDR3: TGCAGTGCTAGAGGCAGACAGGCCGGCCATGGCTACACCTTC.

The table lists this clonotype with a count of one. One end of the junction is discordant with germline, which a read error may explain. This chain links TRBV5-1 with TRBJ1-5; D unclear. The V gene's germline CDR1 is SGHRS and CDR2 YFSETQ. This CDR3 spans 13 amino acids. The CDR3, as DNA: TGCACCAGCAGCTTGCACAACAATCAGCCCCAGCATTTT. This gives the protein CTSSLHNNQPQHF.

As regards this clonotype: Being one base from a much bigger clone, this may be a read error. The gene calls are TRBV10-3 and TRBJ2-1; the D is unclear. The CDR3 totals 14 residues. The germline CDR1 and CDR2 sequences are ENHRY and SYGVKD. V lost 3 bases, J lost 10 bases, and 16 bases lay in between. In DNA, the CDR3 is TGTGCCATCAGTGACTCCCGGAAGCATGGAGAGCAGTTCTTC. Translating gives CAISDSRKHGEQFF.

This sequence joins TRBV7-9 and TRBJ1-2; D unresolved. This CDR3 comprises 13 residues. Trimming removed 5 bases at V and 3 bases at J, with 10 bases between. Germline V lookup: CDR1 SEHNR, CDR2 FQNEAQ (reference sequence). CDR3 in DNA: TGTGCCAGCAGCCCTGACGAGTACTATGGCTACACCTTC. Amino acids: CASSPDEYYGYTF. The full variable domain, with the rest looked up from reference TRBV7-9 and TRBJ1-2, is DTGVSQNPRHKITKRGQNVTFRCDPISEHNRLYWYRQTLGQGPEFLTYFQNEAQLEKSRLLSDRFSAERPKGSFSTLEIQRTEQGDSAMYLCASSPDEYYGYTFGSGTRLTVV.

Remarks on this clonotype: This may arise from a read error, as a much more abundant clone is one base away. The chain links TRBV7-8 to TRBJ2-7; D call uncertain. V was trimmed by 5 bases and J by 7 bases, leaving 21 bases between them. The CDR3 spans 15 residues. CDR1 and CDR2 from the germline V gene are SGHVS and FQNEAQ. CDR3 protein: CASSPSSYSYNEQYF. CDR3 nucleotides: TGTGCCAGCAGCCCTAGTTCATACTCCTACAATGAGCAGTACTTC.

The rearrangement joins TRBV5-1 to TRBJ2-4, with a possible D match to TRBD2 (6 bases). The J call may be mistaken, given a closer DNA end match to TRBJ2-7. This CDR3 spans 15 amino acids. CDR1 is SGHRS, CDR2 YFSETQ, per germline. CDR3 residues: CASRSGPALFYEQYF. The CDR3 DNA is TGCGCCAGCAGGAGCGGGCCCGCACTTTTCTACGAGCAGTACTTC.

This clonotype was seen ten or more times. The chain couples TRBV7-3 to TRBJ1-5; 9 nucleotides align to TRBD1. Losses at the gene ends were 3 bases for V and 0 bases for J; bases not matched to a gene: 6. The germline V gene has CDR1 SGHTA and CDR2 FQGTGA. There are 17 residues in the CDR3. CDR3 loop: CASSLPGTGYSNQPQHF. Written as DNA, the CDR3 is TGTGCCAGCAGCTTGCCCGGGACAGGGTATAGCAATCAGCCCCAGCATTTT.

The chain recombines TRBV7-7 with TRBJ2-5; TRBD2 aligns across 9 bases. CDR3 length: 15 amino acids. Germline CDR1 and CDR2: SSHAT and FNYEAQ (reference sequence). Germline trimming cut 1 base from V and 3 bases from J; bases unmatched to any gene: 3. CDR3 loop: CASSLGSGGKETQYF. CDR3 DNA: TGTGCCAGCAGCTTAGGCAGCGGGGGGAAAGAGACCCAGTACTTC.

In its sample, this clonotype was seen many times. This sequence joins TRBV7-2 and TRBJ2-7; 9 bases line up with TRBD2. This CDR3 is built from 14 residues. The junction had 4 bases not matched to a gene; V was cut back by 5 bases and J by 2 bases. The germline V gene has CDR1 SGHTA and CDR2 FQGNSA. CDR3 DNA sequence: TGTGCCAGCAGCCCTAGCGGGGCCCCCTACGAGCAGTACTTC. Its protein product is CASSPSGAPYEQYF.

In this sample, this clonotype turned up a few times. This sequence joins TRBV5-1 and TRBJ2-3; D not certain. Germline CDR1 is SGHRS and CDR2 is YFSETQ. The CDR3 is made up of 15 amino acids. Trimming shortened V by 0 bases and J by 2 bases, and 10 bases separated the two germline ends. The DNA of the CDR3 is TGCGCCAGCAGCTTGGCGGACCCGGTCACAGATACGCAGTATTTT. It codes for CASSLADPVTDTQYF.

The chain joins TRBV4-1 to TRBJ1-4; TRBD1 might be the D (5 bases). Germline CDR1 is MGHRA and CDR2 is YSYEKL. Trimming removed 1 base from V and 8 bases from J, with 11 bases in between. This CDR3 spans 14 amino acids. The DNA for the CDR3 is TGCGCCAGCAGCCAAGCGGGGGGGTACGAAAAACTGTTTTTT. It specifies CASSQAGGYEKLFF.

This clonotype occurred a few times. A much larger clone differs by one base, so this may be a read error. This chain connects TRBV5-1 to TRBJ2-1; D gene unclear. CDR3 length: 15 amino acids. Germline V lookup: CDR1 SGHRS, CDR2 YFSETQ. The germline V and J ends were trimmed by 1 base and 9 bases, with 17 bases remaining between them. CDR3 in DNA: TGCGCCAGCAGCTTGCAGAGTGTGGGTTGTGCTGAGCAGTTCTTC. Residues: CASSLQSVGCAEQFF.

This clonotype was seen at least ten times. V and J are TRBV6-5 and TRBJ1-2; D unresolved. V lost 6 bases and J 8 bases, leaving 19 bases between the germline ends. Germline V gives CDR1 MNHEY, CDR2 SVGAGI. This CDR3 has 14 amino acids. CDR3 bases: TGTGCCAGCAGCCTAGTGGGAACGGAGACGGGCTACACCTTC. It translates to CASSLVGTETGYTF.

This clonotype was observed a handful of times. A much larger clone lies one base from this, so it may be a read error. This rearrangement joins TRBV5-1 to TRBJ1-1, with a weak D call TRBD1 (5 bases). The length of the CDR3 is 14 residues. Trimming took off 3 bases at V and 3 bases at J, with 12 bases between the two ends. Germline loops: CDR1 SGHRS, CDR2 YFSETQ. CDR3 sequence reads: CASSSGTVDTEAFF. CDR3 coding DNA: TGCGCCAGCAGCTCAGGGACGGTGGACACTGAAGCTTTCTTT.

This clonotype occurred many times. The rearrangement links TRBV6-6 to TRBJ2-3; 10 nucleotides line up with TRBD1. Germline trimming cut 7 bases from V and 6 bases from J; bases unmatched to any gene: 10. This CDR3 has 15 amino acids. Germline V lookup: CDR1 MNHNY, CDR2 SVGAGI (reference sequence). The CDR3 nucleotides read TGTGCCAGCACCGACCGGGACAGGGGCGACGATACGCAGTATTTT. Protein sequence: CASTDRDRGDDTQYF.

This chain uses TRBV9 with TRBJ2-5; tentatively, D is TRBD2 (6 bases). This CDR3 is 15 amino acids long. Trimming removed 2 bases from V and 5 bases from J, with 16 bases in between. The V gene's germline CDR1 is SGDLS and CDR2 YYNGEE. DNA for the CDR3: TGTGCCAGCAGCGTTATCTCGGGAGATACGGAGACCCAGTACTTC. As protein: CASSVISGDTETQYF.

The gene calls are TRBV20-1 and TRBJ2-5; 10 positions agree with TRBD1. The tail of the sequence fits TRBJ2-7 better, so the J call may be wrong. In germline, CDR1 is DFQATT, CDR2 SNEGSKA (reference sequence). This CDR3 region has 16 residues. CDR3 sequence (DNA): TGCAGTGCTAGGCGATTGACAGGGGGCCTGACCTACGAGCAGTACTTC. It translates to CSARRLTGGLTYEQYF.

With regard to this clonotype: A much larger clone lies one base from this, so it may be a read error. V is TRBV7-3 and J is TRBJ1-4; D perhaps matches TRBD1 (6 bases). Per germline, CDR1 SGHTA and CDR2 FQGTGA. This CDR3 contains 17 residues. The CDR3 sequence: CASSQTGASATNEKRFF. Written as DNA, the CDR3 is TGTGCCAGCAGCCAGACAGGAGCCTCCGCAACTAATGAAAAACGGTTTTTT. The entire variable domain, with the rest obtained from reference TRBV7-3 and TRBJ1-4, is as follows: GAGVSQTPSNKVTEKGKYVELRCDPISGHTALYWYRQSLGQGPEFLIYFQGTGAADDSGLPNDRFFAVRPEGSVSTLKIQRTERGDSAVYLCASSQTGASATNEKRFFGSGTQLSVL.

The chain couples TRBV7-9 to TRBJ2-5; a possible D gene is TRBD2 (6 bases). Germline V CDR1 and CDR2: SEHNR, FQNEAQ (reference sequence). Trimming shortened V by 5 bases and J by 5 bases, and 18 bases separated the two germline ends. The CDR3 loop spans 15 amino acids. As DNA, the CDR3 is TGTGCCAGCAGCGTGCGAGGAGGGATTGTGGAGACCCAGTACTTC. Protein product: CASSVRGGIVETQYF.

This clonotype was seen many times. This chain uses TRBV27 with TRBJ2-3; possible D gene TRBD1, 6 bases. CDR3 length: 15 amino acids. The ends were cut back, 6 bases at V and 0 bases at J, with 13 bases in the middle. CDR1 and CDR2 (germline): MNHEY, SMNVEV (reference sequence). This chain's CDR3 is CASSQGRSSTDTQYF. Written as DNA, the CDR3 is TGTGCCAGCAGCCAGGGGAGAAGTAGCACAGATACGCAGTATTTT.